The entry below describes one TCR beta chain. The sample comes from a study of T-cell memory formation after mild COVID-19. Germline V gene data show CDR1 as SGHTA and CDR2 as FQGNSA. V dropped 0 bases and J dropped 5 bases, with 7 bases sitting between them. The CDR3 runs 13 residues. A single record per CDR3 protein comes from TCRdb applying MiXCR to the 5' RACE reads. The sample has a few hundred thousand distinct CDR3 sequences, nearly 25% seen once. Source material: PBMCs or a T cell subset sorted from them (not recorded which). The TCR comes from an adult woman who had mild COVID-19 (a few samples of this study predate the infection). Cell type and time point are not known. This chain joins TRBV7-2 and TRBJ2-5; no clear D. Here the CDR3 reads CASSLAMDETQYF. The CDR3 nucleotides are TGTGCCAGCAGCTTAGCGATGGACGAGACCCAGTACTTC.